The 30 T cell receptor beta chains in this list originate from one sample, sequenced in a study of shared T cell receptors in the human thymus. Assay used: immunoSEQ multiplex PCR; TCRdb lists only in-frame clones, some missing. The data contain about 380,000 clones, more than 85% of them singletons. The sample taken for sequencing was thymocytes. These receptors came from a human donor.

Concerning this clone itself: The sample contains more than one DNA sequence encoding this CDR3. The CDR3 loop reads CASSLPSGSGTDTQYF. The CDR3 nucleotides are TGTGCCAGCAGTTTGCCTAGCGGGAGTGGCACAGATACGCAGTATTTT. This chain connects TRBV28 to TRBJ2-3; 10 nucleotides agree with TRBD2. V was pared by 3 bases and J by 1 base, with 4 bases of the junction left unmatched. Germline V lookup: CDR1 MDHEN, CDR2 SYDVKM. CDR3 size: 16 residues. The whole variable domain, remainder taken from reference TRBV28 and TRBJ2-3, is DVKVTQSSRYLVKRTGEKVFLECVQDMDHENMFWYRQDPGLGLRLIYFSYDVKMKEKGDIPEGYSVSREKKERFSLILESASTNQTSMYLCASSLPSGSGTDTQYFGPGTRLTVL.

With regard to this clone: A junction boundary mismatches the germline segment, possibly from a read error. The chain combines TRBV7-7 with TRBJ2-1; 10 positions match TRBD2. CDR3 size: 16 residues. Germline CDR1 SSHAT, CDR2 FNYEAQ (reference sequence). The CDR3 sequence is CASSLGGTSVYNEQFF. DNA of the CDR3: TGTGCTAGCAGCTTAGGAGGGACTAGCGTCTACAATGAGCAGTTCTTC.

The V call is TRBV6-5, the J call TRBJ1-1, with D possibly being TRBD1 (5 bases). This CDR3 comprises 15 residues. Germline CDR1 MNHEY, CDR2 SVGAGI. Trimming removed 0 bases at V and 7 bases at J, with 15 bases between. The CDR3 DNA sequence: TGTGCCAGCAGTTACTCCCGACAGACGAAGATTGAAGCTTTCTTT. Protein: CASSYSRQTKIEAFF.

DNA for the CDR3: TGTGCCAGCAGCTCTCCCACCCCGGTCAGGGCCAAAAACATTCAGTACTTC. Translated, it gives CASSSPTPVRAKNIQYF. The chain couples TRBV5-6 to TRBJ2-4; D uncertain. CDR1 is SGHDT, CDR2 YYEEEE, per germline. This CDR3 contains 17 residues. V lost 3 bases, J lost 1 base, and 17 bases lay in between.

This clone has just one count. V and J are TRBV15 and TRBJ2-2; D is perhaps TRBD1 or TRBD2 (5 bases each). The CDR3 is made up of 15 amino acids. The V gene lost 0 bases and the J gene lost 6 bases, with 11 bases spanning the gap. In germline, CDR1 is LNHNV, CDR2 YYDKDF (reference sequence). The CDR3, as DNA: TGTGCCACCAGCAGAGATCGGGACCCACCCGGGGAGCTGTTTTTT. As protein: CATSRDRDPPGELFF.

This chain joins TRBV11-2 and TRBJ2-3; D perhaps matches TRBD2 (7 bases). The CDR3 is 16 amino acids. Germline CDR1 reads SGHAT; CDR2 reads FQNNGV. The V end lost 5 bases, the J end lost 4 bases, and 19 bases lay between the germline ends. CDR3 in amino acids: CASSQGRGGASDTQYF. In DNA form, the CDR3 reads TGTGCCAGCAGCCAGGGGAGGGGGGGCGCATCAGATACGCAGTATTTT.

This chain uses TRBV28 with TRBJ2-3; D perhaps matches TRBD1 (7 bases). The V gene lost 7 bases and the J gene lost 2 bases, with 16 bases spanning the gap. The CDR3 spans 15 residues. CDR1 is MDHEN, CDR2 SYDVKM, per germline. CDR3 in amino acids: CASTRGTAHTDTQYF. The CDR3 nucleotides read TGTGCCAGCACCCGCGGGACAGCACACACAGATACGCAGTATTTT.

This clone was recorded once. The chain carries TRBV14 and TRBJ2-1; TRBD2 aligns across 10 bases. The V segment lost 1 base and the J segment 2 bases; nucleotides outside the gene matches: 8. CDR3 length: 18 residues. CDR1 SGHDN and CDR2 FVKESK come from the germline V gene. CDR3 sequence (DNA): TGTGCCAGCAGCCAAGCTAGCGGGAGTACCCCCACCTACAATGAGCAGTTCTTC. It encodes CASSQASGSTPTYNEQFF. The full variable domain, in which reference TRBV14 and TRBJ2-1 provide the parts outside the CDR3, is EAGVTQFPSHSVIEKGQTVTLRCDPISGHDNLYWYRRVMGKEIKFLLHFVKESKQDESGMPNNRFLAERTGGTYSTLKVQPAELEDSGVYFCASSQASGSTPTYNEQFFGPGTRLTVL.

The chain uses TRBV5-6 and TRBJ2-7, with D tentatively TRBD2 (6 bases). The germline V gene has CDR1 SGHDT and CDR2 YYEEEE. Trimming pared 6 bases from V and 2 bases from J, leaving 15 bases between. The CDR3 has 14 residues. The chain's CDR3 is CASTCASATYEQYF. DNA of the CDR3: TGTGCCAGCACTTGCGCTAGCGCTACCTACGAGCAGTACTTC.

V and J are TRBV5-1 and TRBJ2-1; 8 bases match TRBD2. With V trimmed by 6 bases and J by 0 bases, 17 bases remained unmatched. This CDR3 region has 19 residues. Germline-derived CDR1 and CDR2 are SGHRS and YFSETQ. CDR3 coding DNA: TGCGCCAGCATCAAAACCCCCGGGGGGGTTTCTAGCTCCTACAATGAGCAGTTCTTC. Amino acids: CASIKTPGGVSSSYNEQFF. The whole variable domain, filled in from reference TRBV5-1 and TRBJ2-1, reads KAGVTQTPRYLIKTRGQQVTLSCSPISGHRSVSWYQQTPGQGLQFLFEYFSETQRNKGNFPGRFSGRQFSNSRSEMNVSTLELGDSALYLCASIKTPGGVSSSYNEQFFGPGTRLTVL.

This clone has just one count. This sequence joins TRBV11-3 and TRBJ2-7; 10 bases match TRBD1. CDR1 SGHNT and CDR2 YENEEA come from the germline V gene. The CDR3 runs to 13 residues. The V segment lost 5 bases and the J segment 7 bases; nucleotides outside the gene matches: 5. This CDR3 is CASSTTGGGEQYF. The CDR3 DNA is TGTGCCAGCAGCACGACAGGGGGCGGGGAGCAGTACTTC.

V is TRBV7-9 and J is TRBJ2-1; no clear D gene. Trimming pared 5 bases from V and 7 bases from J, leaving 9 bases between. The CDR3 is made up of 12 amino acids. Germline CDR1 reads SEHNR; CDR2 reads FQNEAQ (reference sequence). In DNA, the CDR3 is TGTGCCAGCAGCCATGTATGGAATGAGCAGTTCTTC. Encoded protein: CASSHVWNEQFF.

This chain connects TRBV7-6 to TRBJ2-5; possibly TRBD2 for D (5 bases). CDR3 length: 15 residues. V lost 2 bases and J lost 5, with 15 bases in between. The V gene's germline CDR1 is SGHVS and CDR2 FNYEAQ. Here the CDR3 DNA reads TGTGCCAGCAGCTTACCTTCGACTACCCCCGAGACCCAGTACTTC. It codes for CASSLPSTTPETQYF.

The V and J genes are TRBV5-8 and TRBJ2-7; possibly TRBD2 for D (6 bases). V was clipped by 0 bases and J by 1 base, with 17 bases between them. There are 17 residues in the CDR3. Germline-derived CDR1 and CDR2 are SGHTS and YDEGEE. The CDR3 DNA reads as TGTGCCAGCAGCTTGGAGTGGGGTCGGGAGAGTTCCTACGAGCAGTACTTC. This codes for CASSLEWGRESSYEQYF.

This clone was counted a single time. The J gene is TRBJ2-7, the V gene TRBV5-6; D is perhaps TRBD2 (6 bases). The CDR3 sequence is 14 residues long. Germline lookup yields CDR1 SGHDT and CDR2 YYEEEE. V dropped 2 bases and J dropped 3 bases, with 12 bases sitting between them. DNA of the CDR3: TGTGCCAGCAGCTTCCGACGGGGAGGCTACGAGCAGTACTTC. Translating it yields CASSFRRGGYEQYF.

The rearrangement uses TRBV7-6 and TRBJ2-3; perhaps D is TRBD1 or TRBD2 (5 bases each). There are 16 residues in the CDR3. Germline loops: CDR1 SGHVS, CDR2 FNYEAQ. V gave up 5 bases and J gave up 0 bases, with 15 bases separating them. The CDR3 reads CASSHGTEPSTDTQYF. DNA for the CDR3: TGTGCCAGCAGCCACGGGACGGAGCCTAGCACAGATACGCAGTATTTT.

This chain uses TRBV19 with TRBJ2-1; D may be TRBD2 (6 bases). This CDR3 has 12 residues. The germline V gene encodes CDR1 LNHDA and CDR2 SQIVND (reference sequence). The V and J ends lost 3 bases and 15 bases respectively, with 15 bases between them. As DNA, the CDR3 is TGTGCCAGTAGTATGGAAGGCAGGGAGGCGTTCTTC. It translates to CASSMEGREAFF.

This clone was seen once. The chain combines TRBV6-5 with TRBJ1-6; D unresolved. CDR3 length: 14 residues. Trimming removed 6 bases at V and 5 bases at J, with 11 bases between. Per germline, CDR1 MNHEY and CDR2 SVGAGI. For the CDR3, the DNA is TGTGCCAGCAGCCTGATCGGGAATAATTCACCCCTCCACTTT. Its translation: CASSLIGNNSPLHF.

V and J are TRBV5-5 and TRBJ2-7, with a possible D match to TRBD1 (7 bases). Germline loops: CDR1 SGHKS, CDR2 YYEKEE (reference sequence). Trimming pared 3 bases from V and 2 bases from J, leaving 15 bases between. The CDR3 spans 15 residues. The CDR3 region is CASSSRGDRTYEQYF. For the CDR3, the DNA is TGTGCCAGCAGCTCCAGGGGGGACCGGACCTACGAGCAGTACTTC.

V and J are TRBV28 and TRBJ1-5; the D gene is possibly TRBD1 (5 bases). V lost 3 bases and J 4 bases, leaving 13 bases between the germline ends. Germline loops: CDR1 MDHEN, CDR2 SYDVKM. The CDR3 loop spans 15 amino acids. The CDR3 reads CASSLSQGSNQPQHF. CDR3 in DNA: TGTGCCAGCAGTTTGTCCCAGGGCTCGAATCAGCCCCAGCATTTT.

The chain joins TRBV27 to TRBJ1-2; 7 bases map to TRBD1. The germline CDR1 and CDR2 sequences are MNHEY and SMNVEV (reference sequence). CDR3 length: 14 amino acids. V was clipped by 5 bases and J by 4 bases; unmatched bases: 7. CDR3 protein: CASSIRGRGYGYTF. DNA of the CDR3: TGTGCCAGCAGTATTAGGGGGCGCGGCTATGGCTACACCTTC.

This chain uses TRBV15 with TRBJ2-7, with TRBD1 identical over 8 bases. Losses at the gene ends were 6 bases for V and 2 bases for J; bases not matched to a gene: 15. CDR1 LNHNV and CDR2 YYDKDF come from the germline V gene (reference sequence). The CDR3 length is 17 residues. The CDR3 reads CATSTTEGDRKTYEQYF. Here the CDR3 DNA reads TGTGCCACCAGTACGACCGAAGGGGACAGGAAGACCTACGAGCAGTACTTC.

The rearrangement links TRBV9 to TRBJ1-5; D ambiguous. Germline CDR1 SGDLS, CDR2 YYNGEE. The CDR3 runs 15 residues. V gave up 2 bases and J gave up 2 bases, with 11 bases separating them. Here the CDR3 DNA reads TGTGCCAGCAGCGTTGGTGGGAGTTGCAATCAGCCCCAGCATTTT. Encoded protein: CASSVGGSCNQPQHF.

The count of this clone is one. The chain combines TRBV4-3 with TRBJ2-4, with 8 bases matching TRBD2. V lost 4 bases and J lost 4; bases outside the gene matches: 6. The CDR3 is 15 residues long. Germline values: CDR1 LGHNA, CDR2 YSLEER. This chain's CDR3 is CASSLSRLAKNIQYF. The CDR3 DNA sequence: TGCGCCAGCAGCCTCAGCCGACTAGCGAAAAACATTCAGTACTTC.

This chain joins TRBV7-6 and TRBJ1-5; 10 nucleotides agree with TRBD1. J was trimmed by 3 bases and V by 4 bases; bases with no gene match: 12. Germline assignment: CDR1 SGHVS and CDR2 FNYEAQ. The CDR3 spans 18 residues. The CDR3 reads CASSSTPRTGGPNQPQHF. Written as DNA, the CDR3 is TGTGCCAGCAGCTCGACACCCAGGACAGGGGGTCCCAATCAGCCCCAGCATTTT.

The chain couples TRBV15 to TRBJ2-1; D gene uncertain. The V end lost 3 bases, the J end lost 15 bases, and 21 bases lay between the germline ends. The germline gives CDR1 LNHNV, CDR2 YYDKDF (reference sequence). The length of the CDR3 is 14 residues. The CDR3 is CATSSLGSHRGWFF. As DNA, the CDR3 is TGTGCCACCAGCAGTTTAGGATCCCACAGAGGATGGTTCTTC.

The chain employs TRBV4-2 and TRBJ2-7; the D is unclear. CDR1 is LGHNA and CDR2 is YNFKEQ in the germline V gene. The CDR3 is made up of 15 amino acids. Trimming took off 1 base at V and 0 bases at J, with 10 bases between the two ends. As DNA, the CDR3 is TGTGCCAGCAGCCAAGGCCGGATAAGCTCCTACGAGCAGTACTTC. Its translation is CASSQGRISSYEQYF.

The J gene is TRBJ2-7, the V gene TRBV5-1, with D possibly being TRBD1 (5 bases). V dropped 0 bases and J dropped 4 bases, with 11 bases sitting between them. This CDR3 spans 14 amino acids. Germline loops: CDR1 SGHRS, CDR2 YFSETQ. The CDR3 is CASSLDRSQYEQYF. Written as DNA, the CDR3 is TGCGCCAGCAGCTTGGACAGGAGTCAATACGAGCAGTACTTC.

The chain uses TRBV10-3 and TRBJ2-1; 8 nucleotides agree with TRBD2. The germline gives CDR1 ENHRY, CDR2 SYGVKD. Trimming cost V 10 bases and J 3 bases; bases outside gene matches: 5. The CDR3 sequence is 13 residues long. The DNA of the CDR3 is TGTGCCACGACTAGCGCCGACTACAATGAGCAGTTCTTC. It encodes CATTSADYNEQFF.

This clone appeared once. The J gene is TRBJ1-5, the V gene TRBV4-3; 9 bases fit TRBD1. Trimming took 4 bases from V and 1 from J; bases not matched to a gene: 2. The CDR3 length is 15 residues. Looked up from germline, CDR1 is LGHNA and CDR2 is YSLEER. CDR3 sequence (DNA): TGCGCCAGCAGCCGGGACAGGGTGAGCAATCAGCCCCAGCATTTT. Translating gives CASSRDRVSNQPQHF.